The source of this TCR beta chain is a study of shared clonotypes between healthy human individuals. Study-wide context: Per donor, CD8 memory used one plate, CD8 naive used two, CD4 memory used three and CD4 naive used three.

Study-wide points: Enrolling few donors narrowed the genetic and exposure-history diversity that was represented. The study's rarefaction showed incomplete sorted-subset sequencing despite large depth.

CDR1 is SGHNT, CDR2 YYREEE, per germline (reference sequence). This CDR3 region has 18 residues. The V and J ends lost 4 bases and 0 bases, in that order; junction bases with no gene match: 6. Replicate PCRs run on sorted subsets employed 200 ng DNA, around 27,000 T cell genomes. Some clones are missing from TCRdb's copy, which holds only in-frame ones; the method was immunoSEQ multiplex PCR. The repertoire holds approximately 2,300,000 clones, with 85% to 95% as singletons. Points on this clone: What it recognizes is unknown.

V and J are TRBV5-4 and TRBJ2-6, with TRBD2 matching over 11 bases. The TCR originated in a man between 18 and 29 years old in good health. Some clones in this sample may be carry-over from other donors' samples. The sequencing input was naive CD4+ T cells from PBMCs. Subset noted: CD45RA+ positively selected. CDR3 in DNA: TGTGCCAGCAGCCGGCTAGCGGGAGGTTCCTCTGGGGCCAACGTCCTGACTTTC. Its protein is CASSRLAGGSSGANVLTF.